This note documents a single T cell receptor (beta chain) sequence. Its antigen has not been determined. Base quality data are lacking; no much larger clone is found one base away. Trimming takes 5 bases off V and 3 bases off J; junction bases not matched to a gene: 8. From the germline V gene (reference sequence), CDR1 is SGHNT and CDR2 is YYREEE. The CDR3 runs 16 residues from the cysteine to the phenylalanine. Of the read, only the CDR3 DNA is kept; its 48 bases are in frame from base 1. This sample was taken from a study of cytomegalovirus exposure and HLA in healthy donors (dated by TCRdb to 2016 to 2017). Background on the whole study: An earlier analysis of some 620 of the donors reported 276 Gb of sequence data and 117 million unique TCR beta sequences obtained from about 180 million T cells. To predict cytomegalovirus infection status, the study combined high-throughput TCR immunosequencing, statistical association of individual TCRs with disease status, and machine learning. Every discovery cohort repertoire had been produced on one sequencing platform. A later genetic analysis used genome-wide SNP genotypes for about 65% of the roughly 700 donors, treating that subset as a discovery cohort. An earlier analysis of 587 of the donors used high-throughput TCR beta sequencing to judge whether each TCR beta V gene segment behaved as functional or pseudogenic. The genetic ancestry cluster associated with self-reported Caucasian donors included about four fifths of the 398 genotyped donors. An early release covering roughly 580 HLA-typed donors comprised about 290 gigabases of sequencing data and around 86 million unique TCR sequences. Donor age, sex, ethnicity and CMV serostatus were collected together with the repertoire data. Among around 400 genotyped donors of the cohort, an average of around 250,000 unique TCR beta nucleotide sequences was sequenced per donor, of which about 19% were non-productive. The study used immunosequencing to profile the T cell repertoires of 666 subjects and linked those repertoires to cytomegalovirus serostatus. Rather than drawing on any new phenotypic data, the later analysis identified candidate immune exposures from TCR beta sequences and the way those sequences occurred across donors. Besides the first cohort of around 670 subjects, a separate validation cohort made up of about 120 different subjects was used. Roughly 5 DR-DQ haplotypes were handled as single units for association and clustering because linkage in the cohort was strong. Both class I and class II loci were covered by HLA typing, at four-digit resolution. Typing coverage differed by locus: A, B, C, DRB1 and DQB1 were typed in roughly 620-630 donors, DQA1 in 522, DPA1 in approximately 600, and DPB1 in 400 to 490. The study aimed to test whether cataloging public T cell receptors could reveal signatures of past pathogen exposure. A later analysis re-analyzed previously published TCR beta repertoires from 500 to 700 donors and added high-resolution HLA genotyping to study TCR occurrence patterns.

The library was made by the immunoSEQ multiplex PCR assay. For the multiplex PCR, a mixture combining 60 forward primers for TCR Vbeta segments and 13 reverse primers for TCR Jbeta segments was used. The CDR3 region of rearranged TCR beta genes was amplified from genomic DNA with a multiplex PCR assay. The amplified TCR beta libraries were sequenced on the Illumina HiSeq System as 87-base-pair reads. Turning to the authors' computational methods: In a later analysis, roughly 80 million unique TCR beta chains were counted across the 650 to 750 repertoires, and approximately 9.9 million of these chains were shared by at least two donors. To remove PCR and sequencing errors, raw reads were error-corrected and collapsed into unique sequences using a nearest-neighbor algorithm that merged closely related sequences. V, D and J gene segments were assigned by aligning CDR3 sequences to IMGT reference sequences. For a sequence to be retained, at least a six-nucleotide match to both a V gene segment and a J gene segment was required. Rearrangements were called productive when the CDR3 lacked stop codons and stayed in frame with V and J; all others were non-productive. Following IMGT convention, CDR3 was defined as the stretch from the second conserved V-encoded cysteine to the conserved J-encoded phenylalanine. Sequences without an unambiguous match to a single V gene segment were excluded from the earlier analysis of a few hundred of the donors. In an earlier analysis of several hundred of the donors, V segments were called functional above 56.7% productive rearrangements and were called segregating when the between-donor standard deviation exceeded 5%. A statistical classification framework was built for diagnosing cytomegalovirus status from the catalog of TCR beta chain sequences. In a later analysis, TCR nucleotide sequences were compared against IMGT/GENE-DB human TR gene sequences so that V and J genes could be assigned. In a later analysis, CDR3 sequences and most-parsimonious VDJ recombination scenarios were assigned using the TCRdist pipeline. In a later analysis, each TCR beta chain was defined by its CDR3 amino acid sequence together with its V-gene family, and reads without a unique V-gene family were excluded. As a way to deal with suspected cross-contamination and a sequencing artifact, a later analysis dropped 592 nucleotide sequences that were highly shared and had low generation probability. A later analysis calculated a clonal expansion index for each public chain from normalized within-repertoire ranks of inferred template counts. In a later analysis, generation probabilities were computed using a VDJ recombination model fitted to out-of-frame rearrangements, and the results were checked against IGoR. In a later analysis, hypergeometric tests were used to score TCR-TCR, TCR-HLA and TCR-CMV co-occurrence, with a repertoire-size bias correction applied to TCR pairs. False discovery rates were estimated in a later analysis by permuting HLA or CMV assignments 20 times. A later analysis grouped co-occurring TCRs with DBSCAN, adding TCRdist sequence similarity when clustering within HLA-allele-positive subsets. Repertoires with fewer than 30,000 or more than 120,000 public chains were left out of co-occurrence clustering, as were five repertoires with anomalous nucleotide sharing. In its TCRdb copy, this immuneACCESS table keeps in-frame sequences only and misses some clones. Where compared with another copy, unresolved V genes explain less than half of these, and the others have no known cause. V and J calls and clone size are as listed in that table; D and trimming were resolved from the DNA. Recorded for this sample are 100,000 to 150,000 clones; approximately 69% of them occurred a single time. The leading ten clones occupy approximately 3.8% of the sample.

Broad study findings and their caveats: The cohort was sequenced for TCR beta chains only, and without alpha or paired-chain data the features that could be detected were limited. The sequencing pipeline was judged likely to have produced a cluster of highly shared sequence variants as a technical artifact. In an earlier analysis of more than 500 of the donors, most TCR beta V segments appeared in productive rearrangements about 87% or about 30% of the time, broadly matching IMGT annotations. Most TCR sequences were seen in very few donors, while some public TCRs were found in many individuals. It was suggested by the authors that the approach could potentially be generalized to other disease states and immunological phenotypes. Some IMGT-functional V segments, including TRBV6-2 and TRBV6-3, could not be distinguished by the 87-base-pair reads and were therefore excluded. According to a later genetic analysis, donors in an Asian-associated ancestry cluster had fewer N-insertions in productive TCRs than the roughly 700-donor mean. Because HLA typing was unavailable for some donors at each locus, only the typed subset was used in association tests. A further reported finding was that TCR beta sequences accurately predicted the HLA-A and HLA-B alleles for most subjects in the first cohort. V-gene and J-gene trimming of TCR beta chains was associated with a missense DCLRE1C variant in a later genetic analysis, and the association was replicated in an independent cohort. A later analysis reported that several top co-occurrence clusters appeared linked to parvovirus B19, influenza, CMV and Epstein-Barr virus. Linkage disequilibrium might explain the correlated functional status among segregating V segments, but an unknown experimental factor could not be ruled out. In a later analysis, TCR association rates were found to vary across HLA loci, with the most associated TCRs seen for DRB1 alleles and the fewest for HLA-C alleles. A later analysis found that most CMV-associated TCR beta chains appeared HLA-restricted, with HLA associations seemingly driven largely by CMV exposure. A few of the identified cytomegalovirus-associated TCR beta chains were confirmed in vitro to be specific for cytomegalovirus antigens. Immune exposure information for the cohort was limited to CMV serostatus. When HLA alleles, especially DR and DQ, strongly co-occurred, attributing TCR associations to individual alleles was difficult. Sequencing depth was assumed to be roughly uniform across donors in the presence/absence analyses, though that assumption may not hold. In a later analysis, HLA-associated TCR beta chains were found to be more clonally expanded and to have lower generation probabilities than equally common non-associated chains. A total of roughly 160 TCR beta chains were listed by the study as associated with cytomegalovirus. Cytomegalovirus status was reported to be diagnosed by the classifier with high specificity and sensitivity in both the original and validation cohorts. The earlier analysis of some 560 of the donors excluded around 17 rarely observed V segments, including chromosome 9 orphons, because counts were too low. A later analysis associated 16,951 TCR beta sequences with specific HLA alleles at a false discovery rate of 0.05.

The cohort was made up of 666 healthy bone marrow donors. All cohort members were sampled while nominally healthy, although unrecorded immune exposures were likely present. The donor tested CMV seropositive, placing the donor among the approximately 310 seropositive members of the cohort. Every donor gave a peripheral blood sample, and the peripheral blood mononuclear cells from that sample were used for TCR beta sequencing. Genomic DNA was extracted from the blood cell samples with the Qiagen DNeasy Blood Extraction Kit. The rearrangement combines TRBV5-4 with TRBJ2-6, with 7 central nucleotides matching TRBD1. Sequences were obtained from PBMCs. The TCR sequence derives from a man aged 35-49 years in good health and CMV-seropositive. The DNA sequence is given as TGTGCCAGCAGACAGACAGGGTGGGATGGGGCCAACGTCCTGACTTTC. This sequence encodes CASRQTGWDGANVLTF.